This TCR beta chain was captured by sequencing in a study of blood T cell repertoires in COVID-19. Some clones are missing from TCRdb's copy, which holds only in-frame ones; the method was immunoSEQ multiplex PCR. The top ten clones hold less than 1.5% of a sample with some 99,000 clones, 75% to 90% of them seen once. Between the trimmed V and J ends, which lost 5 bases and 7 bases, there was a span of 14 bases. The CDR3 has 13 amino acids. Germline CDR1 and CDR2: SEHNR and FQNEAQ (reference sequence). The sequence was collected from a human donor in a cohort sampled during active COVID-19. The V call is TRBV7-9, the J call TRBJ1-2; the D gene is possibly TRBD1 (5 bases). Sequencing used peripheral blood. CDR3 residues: CASSVPGWSGYTF. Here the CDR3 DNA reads TGTGCCAGCAGCGTTCCAGGGTGGAGTGGCTACACCTTC.